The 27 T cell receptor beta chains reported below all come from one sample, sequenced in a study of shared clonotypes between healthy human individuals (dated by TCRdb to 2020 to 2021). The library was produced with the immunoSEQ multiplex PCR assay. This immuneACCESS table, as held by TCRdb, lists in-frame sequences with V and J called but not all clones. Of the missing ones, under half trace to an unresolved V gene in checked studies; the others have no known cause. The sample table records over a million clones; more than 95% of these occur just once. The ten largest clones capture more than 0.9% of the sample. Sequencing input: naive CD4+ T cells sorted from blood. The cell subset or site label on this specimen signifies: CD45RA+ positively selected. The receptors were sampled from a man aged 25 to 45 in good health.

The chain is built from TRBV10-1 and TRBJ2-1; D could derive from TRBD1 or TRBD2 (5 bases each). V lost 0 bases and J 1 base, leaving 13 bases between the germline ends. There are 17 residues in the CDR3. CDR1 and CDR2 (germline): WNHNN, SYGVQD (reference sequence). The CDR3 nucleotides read TGCGCCAGCAGTGAGTCAGTGGGGGTACCGTCCTACAATGAGCAGTTCTTC. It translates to CASSESVGVPSYNEQFF.

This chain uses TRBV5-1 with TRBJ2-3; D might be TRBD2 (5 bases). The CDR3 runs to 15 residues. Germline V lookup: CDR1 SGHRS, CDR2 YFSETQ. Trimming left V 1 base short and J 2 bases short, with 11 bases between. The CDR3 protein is CASSLPSGFTDTQYF. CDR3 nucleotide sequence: TGCGCCAGCAGCTTGCCGAGCGGCTTCACAGATACGCAGTATTTT.

The CDR3 protein is CASSVDDGVVNNEQFF. The CDR3 DNA reads as TGTGCCAGCAGCGTAGATGATGGTGTTGTCAACAATGAGCAGTTCTTC. This chain joins TRBV9 and TRBJ2-1; no definite D call. V lost 0 bases and J 5 bases, leaving 15 bases between the germline ends. The CDR3 is made up of 16 amino acids. CDR1 and CDR2 from the germline V gene are SGDLS and YYNGEE.

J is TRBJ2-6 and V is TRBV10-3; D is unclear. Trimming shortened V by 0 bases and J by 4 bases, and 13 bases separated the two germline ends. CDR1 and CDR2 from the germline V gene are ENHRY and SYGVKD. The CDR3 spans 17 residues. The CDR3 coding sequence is TGTGCCATCAGTGAGTCGGTTCAGGCTCTCGGGGCCAACGTCCTGACTTTC. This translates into CAISESVQALGANVLTF.

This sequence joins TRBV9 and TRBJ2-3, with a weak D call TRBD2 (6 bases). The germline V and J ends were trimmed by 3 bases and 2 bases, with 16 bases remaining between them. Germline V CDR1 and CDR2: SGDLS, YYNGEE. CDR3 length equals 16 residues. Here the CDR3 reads CASSEFGGSLTDTQYF. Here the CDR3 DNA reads TGTGCCAGCAGCGAGTTTGGGGGGAGCCTCACAGATACGCAGTATTTT. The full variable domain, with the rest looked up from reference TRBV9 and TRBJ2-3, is DSGVTQTPKHLITATGQRVTLRCSPRSGDLSVYWYQQSLDQGLQFLIQYYNGEERAKGNILERFSAQQFPDLHSELNLSSLELGDSALYFCASSEFGGSLTDTQYFGPGTRLTVL.

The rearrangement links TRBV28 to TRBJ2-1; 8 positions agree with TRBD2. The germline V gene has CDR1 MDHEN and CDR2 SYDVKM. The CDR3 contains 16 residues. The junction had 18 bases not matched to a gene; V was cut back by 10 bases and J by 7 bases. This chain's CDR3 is CATLTGLVLRTNEQFF. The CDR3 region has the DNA TGTGCCACCCTGACGGGACTAGTTCTTCGTACGAATGAGCAGTTCTTC.

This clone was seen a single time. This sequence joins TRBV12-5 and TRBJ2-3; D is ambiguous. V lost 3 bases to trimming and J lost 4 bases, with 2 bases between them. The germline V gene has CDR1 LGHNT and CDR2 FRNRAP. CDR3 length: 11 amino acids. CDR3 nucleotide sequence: TGTGCTAGTGGTTTATCAGATACGCAGTATTTT. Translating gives CASGLSDTQYF.

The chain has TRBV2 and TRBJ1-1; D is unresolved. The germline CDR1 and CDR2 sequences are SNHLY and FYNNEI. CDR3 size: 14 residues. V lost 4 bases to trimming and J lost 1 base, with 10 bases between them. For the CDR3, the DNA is TGTGCCAGCAGTGTAGACAATGGGAACACTGAAGCTTTCTTT. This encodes CASSVDNGNTEAFF.

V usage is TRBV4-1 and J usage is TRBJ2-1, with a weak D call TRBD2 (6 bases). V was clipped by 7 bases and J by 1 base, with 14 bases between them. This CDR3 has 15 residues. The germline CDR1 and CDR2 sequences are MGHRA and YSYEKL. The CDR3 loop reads CASNQLSGSYNEQFF. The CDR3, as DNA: TGCGCCAGCAATCAACTCAGCGGGTCCTACAATGAGCAGTTCTTC.

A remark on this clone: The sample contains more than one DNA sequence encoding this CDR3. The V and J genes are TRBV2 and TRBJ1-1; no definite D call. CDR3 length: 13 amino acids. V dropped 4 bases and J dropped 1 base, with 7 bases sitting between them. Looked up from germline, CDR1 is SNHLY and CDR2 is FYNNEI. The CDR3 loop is CASSGQENTEAFF. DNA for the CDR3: TGTGCCAGCAGTGGGCAGGAGAACACTGAAGCTTTCTTT.

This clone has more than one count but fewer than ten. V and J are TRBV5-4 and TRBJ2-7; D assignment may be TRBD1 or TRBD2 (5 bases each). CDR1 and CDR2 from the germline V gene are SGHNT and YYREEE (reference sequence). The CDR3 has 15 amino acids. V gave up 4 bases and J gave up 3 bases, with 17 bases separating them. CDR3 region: CASSDGTADLYEQYF. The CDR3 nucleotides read TGTGCCAGCAGCGATGGGACCGCAGACCTCTACGAGCAGTACTTC.

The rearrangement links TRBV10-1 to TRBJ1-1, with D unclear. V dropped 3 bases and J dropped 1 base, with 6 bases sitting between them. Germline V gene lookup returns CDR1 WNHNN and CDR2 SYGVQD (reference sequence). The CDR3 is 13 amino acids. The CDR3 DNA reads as TGCGCCAGCAGTGATCGGGGGAACACTGAAGCTTTCTTT. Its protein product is CASSDRGNTEAFF.

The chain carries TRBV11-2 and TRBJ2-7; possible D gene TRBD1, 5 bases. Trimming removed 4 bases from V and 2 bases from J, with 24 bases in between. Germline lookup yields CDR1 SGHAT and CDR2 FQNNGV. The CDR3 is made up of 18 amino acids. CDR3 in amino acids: CASSSFRRTNNNPYEQYF. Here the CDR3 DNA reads TGTGCCAGCAGCTCCTTTCGACGGACAAACAATAATCCCTACGAGCAGTACTTC.

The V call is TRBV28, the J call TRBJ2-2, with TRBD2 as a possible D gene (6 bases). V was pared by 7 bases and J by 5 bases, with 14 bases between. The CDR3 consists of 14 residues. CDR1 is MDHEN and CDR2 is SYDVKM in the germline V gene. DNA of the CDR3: TGTGCCAGCATCGGGCGGGATTATACCGGGGAGCTGTTTTTT. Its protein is CASIGRDYTGELFF.

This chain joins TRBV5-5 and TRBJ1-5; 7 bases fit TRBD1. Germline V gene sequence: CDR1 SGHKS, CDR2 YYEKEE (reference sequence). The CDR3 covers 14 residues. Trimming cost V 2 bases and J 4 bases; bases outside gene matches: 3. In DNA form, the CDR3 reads TGTGCCAGCAGCTTAGGACAGGCTAATCAGCCCCAGCATTTT. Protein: CASSLGQANQPQHF.

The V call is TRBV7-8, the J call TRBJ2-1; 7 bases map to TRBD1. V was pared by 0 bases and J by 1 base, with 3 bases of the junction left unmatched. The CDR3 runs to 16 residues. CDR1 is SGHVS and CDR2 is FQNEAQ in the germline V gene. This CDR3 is CASSLAPGQSYNEQFF. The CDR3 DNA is TGTGCCAGCAGCTTAGCGCCGGGACAGTCCTACAATGAGCAGTTCTTC.

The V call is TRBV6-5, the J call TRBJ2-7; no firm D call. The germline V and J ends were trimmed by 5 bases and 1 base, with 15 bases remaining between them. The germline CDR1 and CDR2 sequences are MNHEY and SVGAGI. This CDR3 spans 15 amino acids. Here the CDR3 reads CASSRKLEQSYEQYF. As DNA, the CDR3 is TGTGCCAGCAGTAGAAAATTGGAACAGTCCTACGAGCAGTACTTC.

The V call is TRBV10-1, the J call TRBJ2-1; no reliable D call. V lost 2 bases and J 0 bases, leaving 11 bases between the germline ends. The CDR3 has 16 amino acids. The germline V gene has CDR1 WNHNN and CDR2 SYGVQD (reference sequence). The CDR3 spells CASSESHVSSYNEQFF. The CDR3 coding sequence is TGCGCCAGCAGTGAGAGCCACGTGAGCTCCTACAATGAGCAGTTCTTC.

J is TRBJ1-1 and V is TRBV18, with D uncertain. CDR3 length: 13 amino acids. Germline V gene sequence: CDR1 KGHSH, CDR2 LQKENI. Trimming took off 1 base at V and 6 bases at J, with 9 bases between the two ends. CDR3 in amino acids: CASSPQGEAEAFF. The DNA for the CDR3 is TGTGCCAGCTCACCACAGGGCGAGGCTGAAGCTTTCTTT.

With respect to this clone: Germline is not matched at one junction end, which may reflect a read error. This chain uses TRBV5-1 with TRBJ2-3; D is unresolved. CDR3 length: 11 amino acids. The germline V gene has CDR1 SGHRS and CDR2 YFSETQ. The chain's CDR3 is CASSIADTQYF. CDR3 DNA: TGTGCCAGCAGCATCGCAGATACGCAGTATTTT.

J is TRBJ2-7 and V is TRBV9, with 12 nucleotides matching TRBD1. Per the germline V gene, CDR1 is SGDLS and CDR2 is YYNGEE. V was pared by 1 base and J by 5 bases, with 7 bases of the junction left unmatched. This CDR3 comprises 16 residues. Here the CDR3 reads CASSVRGTGGTDEQYF. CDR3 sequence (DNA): TGTGCCAGCAGCGTAAGGGGGACAGGGGGCACTGACGAGCAGTACTTC.

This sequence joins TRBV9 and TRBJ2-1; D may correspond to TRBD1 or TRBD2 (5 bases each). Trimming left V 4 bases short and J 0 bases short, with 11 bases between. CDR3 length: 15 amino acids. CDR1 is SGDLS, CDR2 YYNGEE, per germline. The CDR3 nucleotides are TGTGCCAGCAGCAAAGAGGGGAGCTCCTACAATGAGCAGTTCTTC. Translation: CASSKEGSSYNEQFF.

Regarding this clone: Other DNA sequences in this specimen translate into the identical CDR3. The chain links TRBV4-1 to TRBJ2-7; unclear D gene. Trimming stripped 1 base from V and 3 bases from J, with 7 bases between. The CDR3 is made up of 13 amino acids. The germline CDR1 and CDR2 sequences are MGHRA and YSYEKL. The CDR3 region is CASSQVLRYEQYF. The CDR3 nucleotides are TGCGCCAGCAGCCAAGTCCTGCGCTACGAGCAGTACTTC.

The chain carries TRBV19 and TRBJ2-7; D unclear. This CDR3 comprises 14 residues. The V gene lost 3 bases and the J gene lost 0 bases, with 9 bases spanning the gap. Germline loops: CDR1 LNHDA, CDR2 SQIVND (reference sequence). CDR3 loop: CASSISADSYEQYF. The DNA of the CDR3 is TGTGCCAGTAGTATCAGTGCGGACTCCTACGAGCAGTACTTC.

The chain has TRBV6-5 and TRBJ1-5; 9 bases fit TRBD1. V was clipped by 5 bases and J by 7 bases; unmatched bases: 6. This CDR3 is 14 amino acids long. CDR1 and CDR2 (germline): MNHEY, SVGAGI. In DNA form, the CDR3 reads TGTGCCAGCAGTCGACGACAGGGGGAACAGCCCCAGCATTTT. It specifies CASSRRQGEQPQHF.

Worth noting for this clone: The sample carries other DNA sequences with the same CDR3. This CDR3 reads CASSKLAGAHNEQFF. In DNA, the CDR3 is TGTGCCAGCAGCAAACTAGCGGGAGCGCACAATGAGCAGTTCTTC. The genes are TRBV11-2 and TRBJ2-1; TRBD2 matches at 11 bases. CDR3 length: 15 residues. Germline CDR1 and CDR2: SGHAT and FQNNGV. V dropped 5 bases and J dropped 5; count of bases not matched to a gene: 5.

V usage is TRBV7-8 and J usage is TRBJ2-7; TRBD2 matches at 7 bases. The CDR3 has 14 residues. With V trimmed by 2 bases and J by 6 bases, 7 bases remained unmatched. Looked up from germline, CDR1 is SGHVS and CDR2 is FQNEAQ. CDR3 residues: CASSLTTSVGEQYF. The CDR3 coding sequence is TGTGCCAGCAGCTTAACTACTAGCGTGGGCGAGCAGTACTTC.